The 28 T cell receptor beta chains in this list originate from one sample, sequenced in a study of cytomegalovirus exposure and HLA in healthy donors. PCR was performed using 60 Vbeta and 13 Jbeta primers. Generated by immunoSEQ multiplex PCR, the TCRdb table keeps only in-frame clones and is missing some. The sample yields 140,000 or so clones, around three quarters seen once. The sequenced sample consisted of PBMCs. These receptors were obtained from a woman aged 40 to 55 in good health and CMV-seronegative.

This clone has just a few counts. CDR3 nucleotides: TGTGCCAGTAGTATCGGGGACAGGGGGAACACTGAAGCTTTCTTT. Its translation: CASSIGDRGNTEAFF. This chain connects TRBV19 to TRBJ1-1; 10 bases line up with TRBD1. V lost 3 bases and J lost 1; bases outside the gene matches: 2. The CDR3 extends over 15 amino acids. CDR1 is LNHDA and CDR2 is SQIVND in the germline V gene (reference sequence). Full variable domain (missing parts from reference TRBV19 and TRBJ1-1): DGGITQSPKYLFRKEGQNVTLSCEQNLNHDAMYWYRQDPGQGLRLIYYSQIVNDFQKGDIAEGYSVSREKKESFPLTVTSAQKNPTAFYLCASSIGDRGNTEAFFGQGTRLTVV.

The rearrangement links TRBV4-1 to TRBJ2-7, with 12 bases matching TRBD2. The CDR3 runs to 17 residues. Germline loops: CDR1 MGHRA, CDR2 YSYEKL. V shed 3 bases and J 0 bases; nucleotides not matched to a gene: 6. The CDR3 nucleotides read TGCGCCAGCAGCCACCGGACTAGCGGGAAGAGCTCCTACGAGCAGTACTTC. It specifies CASSHRTSGKSSYEQYF.

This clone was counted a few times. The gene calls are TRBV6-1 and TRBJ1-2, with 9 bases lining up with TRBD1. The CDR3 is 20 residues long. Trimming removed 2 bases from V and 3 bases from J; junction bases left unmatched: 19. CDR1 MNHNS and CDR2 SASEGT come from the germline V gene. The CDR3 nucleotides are TGTGCCAGCAGTGAAAAAATATTTAGGTCCGGGGGACAGGGTTACTATGGCTACACCTTC. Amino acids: CASSEKIFRSGGQGYYGYTF.

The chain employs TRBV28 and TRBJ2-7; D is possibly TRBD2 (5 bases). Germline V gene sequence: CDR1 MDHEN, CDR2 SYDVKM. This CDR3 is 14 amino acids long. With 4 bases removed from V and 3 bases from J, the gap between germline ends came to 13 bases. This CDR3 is CASSSTPGNYEQYF. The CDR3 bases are TGTGCCAGCAGTTCGACCCCCGGGAACTACGAGCAGTACTTC. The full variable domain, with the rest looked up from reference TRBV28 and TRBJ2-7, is DVKVTQSSRYLVKRTGEKVFLECVQDMDHENMFWYRQDPGLGLRLIYFSYDVKMKEKGDIPEGYSVSREKKERFSLILESASTNQTSMYLCASSSTPGNYEQYFGPGTRLTVT.

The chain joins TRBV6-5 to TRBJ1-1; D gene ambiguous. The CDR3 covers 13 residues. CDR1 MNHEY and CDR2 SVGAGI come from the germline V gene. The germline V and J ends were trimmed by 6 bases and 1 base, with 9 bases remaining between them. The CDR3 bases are TGTGCCAGCAGCCTTGACAAGAACACTGAAGCTTTCTTT. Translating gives CASSLDKNTEAFF.

CDR3 residues: CASSPWGQPMNTEAFF. The CDR3 bases are TGTGCCAGCAGCCCATGGGGACAGCCTATGAACACTGAAGCTTTCTTT. The chain recombines TRBV9 with TRBJ1-1; the match to TRBD1 covers 7 bases. Trimming took 4 bases from V and 0 from J; bases not matched to a gene: 9. This CDR3 has 16 amino acids. Per the germline V gene, CDR1 is SGDLS and CDR2 is YYNGEE.

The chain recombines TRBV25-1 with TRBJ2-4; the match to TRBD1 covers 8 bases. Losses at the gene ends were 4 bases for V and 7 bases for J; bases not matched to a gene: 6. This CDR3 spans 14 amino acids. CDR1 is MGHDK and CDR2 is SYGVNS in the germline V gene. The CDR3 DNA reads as TGTGCCAGCAGTGGGCAGGGGGCATCGAACATTCAGTACTTC. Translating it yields CASSGQGASNIQYF.

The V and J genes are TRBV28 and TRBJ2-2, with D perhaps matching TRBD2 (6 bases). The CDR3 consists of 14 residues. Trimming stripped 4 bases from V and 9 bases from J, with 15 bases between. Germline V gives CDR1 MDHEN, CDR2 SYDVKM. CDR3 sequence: CASSYGVEGRELFF. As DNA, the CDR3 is TGTGCCAGCAGTTACGGTGTGGAGGGAAGGGAGCTGTTTTTT.

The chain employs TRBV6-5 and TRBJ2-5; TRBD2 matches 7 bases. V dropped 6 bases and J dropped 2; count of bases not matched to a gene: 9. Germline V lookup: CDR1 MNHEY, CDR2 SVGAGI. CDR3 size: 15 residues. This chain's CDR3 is CASRVEAGVQETQYF. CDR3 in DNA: TGTGCCAGCAGGGTGGAGGCGGGGGTGCAAGAGACCCAGTACTTC.

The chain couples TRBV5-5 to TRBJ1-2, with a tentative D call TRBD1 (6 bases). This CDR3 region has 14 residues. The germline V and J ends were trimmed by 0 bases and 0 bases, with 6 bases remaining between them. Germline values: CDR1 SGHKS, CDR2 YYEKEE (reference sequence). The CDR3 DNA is TGTGCCAGCAGCTTGGACAGGGCTAACTATGGCTACACCTTC. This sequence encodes CASSLDRANYGYTF.

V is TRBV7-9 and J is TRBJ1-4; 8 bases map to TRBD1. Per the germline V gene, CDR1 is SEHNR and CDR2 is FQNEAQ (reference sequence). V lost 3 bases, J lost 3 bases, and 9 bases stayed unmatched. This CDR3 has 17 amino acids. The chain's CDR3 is CASSFGQGVAANEKLFF. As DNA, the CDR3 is TGTGCCAGCAGCTTCGGACAGGGAGTTGCAGCTAATGAAAAACTGTTTTTT.

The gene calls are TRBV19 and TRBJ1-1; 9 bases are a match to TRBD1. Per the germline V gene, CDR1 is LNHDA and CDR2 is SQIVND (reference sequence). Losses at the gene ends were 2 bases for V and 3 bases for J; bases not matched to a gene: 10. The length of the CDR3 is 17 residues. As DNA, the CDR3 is TGTGCCAGTAGTATAACAGGGGGCGCATACCAATACACTGAAGCTTTCTTT. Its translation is CASSITGGAYQYTEAFF.

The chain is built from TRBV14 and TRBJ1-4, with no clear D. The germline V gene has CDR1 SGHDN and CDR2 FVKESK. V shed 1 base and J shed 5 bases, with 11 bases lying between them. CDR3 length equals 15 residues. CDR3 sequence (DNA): TGTGCCAGCAGCCAAGGGCGGCGGATCAATGAAAAACTGTTTTTT. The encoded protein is CASSQGRRINEKLFF.

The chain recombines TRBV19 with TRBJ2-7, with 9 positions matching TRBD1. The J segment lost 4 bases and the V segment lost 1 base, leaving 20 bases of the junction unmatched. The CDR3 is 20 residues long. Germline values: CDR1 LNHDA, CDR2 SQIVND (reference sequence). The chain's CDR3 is CASSIALRLVDVGQGYEQYF. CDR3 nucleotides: TGTGCCAGTAGTATAGCTCTTCGGCTAGTTGACGTGGGACAGGGATACGAGCAGTACTTC.

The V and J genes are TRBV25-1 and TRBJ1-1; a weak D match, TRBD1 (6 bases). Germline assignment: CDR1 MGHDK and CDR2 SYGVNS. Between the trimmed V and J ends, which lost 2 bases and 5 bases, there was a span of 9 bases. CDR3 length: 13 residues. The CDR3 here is CASSEIGTTEAFF. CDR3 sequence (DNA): TGTGCCAGCAGTGAAATCGGGACAACTGAAGCTTTCTTT.

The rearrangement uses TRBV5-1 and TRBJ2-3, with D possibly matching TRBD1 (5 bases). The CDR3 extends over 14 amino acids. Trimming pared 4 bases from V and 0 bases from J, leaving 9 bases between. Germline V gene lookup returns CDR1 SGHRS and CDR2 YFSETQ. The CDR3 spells CASSPDKSTDTQYF. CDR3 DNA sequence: TGCGCCAGCAGCCCGGACAAAAGCACAGATACGCAGTATTTT.

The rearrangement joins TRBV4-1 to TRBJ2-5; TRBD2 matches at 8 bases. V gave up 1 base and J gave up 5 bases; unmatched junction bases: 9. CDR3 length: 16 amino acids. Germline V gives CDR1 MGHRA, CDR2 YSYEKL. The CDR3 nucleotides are TGCGCCAGCAGCCAAGGGGGGCCAGCGGGAGTGGAGACCCAGTACTTC. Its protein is CASSQGGPAGVETQYF.

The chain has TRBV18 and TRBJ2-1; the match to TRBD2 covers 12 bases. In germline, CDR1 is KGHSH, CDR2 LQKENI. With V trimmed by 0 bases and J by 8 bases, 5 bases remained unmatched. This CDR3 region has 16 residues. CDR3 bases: TGTGCCAGCTCACCACCTCTAGCGGGGGGGAGCTATGAGCAGTTCTTC. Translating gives CASSPPLAGGSYEQFF.

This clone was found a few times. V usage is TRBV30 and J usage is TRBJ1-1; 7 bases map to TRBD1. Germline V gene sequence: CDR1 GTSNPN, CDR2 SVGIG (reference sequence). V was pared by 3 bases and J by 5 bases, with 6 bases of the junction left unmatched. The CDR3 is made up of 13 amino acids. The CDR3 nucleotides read TGTGCCTGGAGCCCAACCAGGGGGACTGAAGCTTTCTTT. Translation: CAWSPTRGTEAFF.

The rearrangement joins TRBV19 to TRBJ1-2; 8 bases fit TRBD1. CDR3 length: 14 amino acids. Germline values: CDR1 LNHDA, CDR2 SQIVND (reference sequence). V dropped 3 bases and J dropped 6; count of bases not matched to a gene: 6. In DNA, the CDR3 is TGTGCCAGTAGTATTTTGGGACAGGTCCATGGCTACACCTTC. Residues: CASSILGQVHGYTF.

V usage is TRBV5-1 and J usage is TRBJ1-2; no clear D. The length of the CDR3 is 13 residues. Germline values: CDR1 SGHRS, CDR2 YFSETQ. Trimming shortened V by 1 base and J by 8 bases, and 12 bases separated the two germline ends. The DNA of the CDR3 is TGCGCCAGCAGCTTGACGGGAGCGGCAGGCTACACCTTC. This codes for CASSLTGAAGYTF. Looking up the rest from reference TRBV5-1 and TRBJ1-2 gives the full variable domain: KAGVTQTPRYLIKTRGQQVTLSCSPISGHRSVSWYQQTPGQGLQFLFEYFSETQRNKGNFPGRFSGRQFSNSRSEMNVSTLELGDSALYLCASSLTGAAGYTFGSGTRLTVV.

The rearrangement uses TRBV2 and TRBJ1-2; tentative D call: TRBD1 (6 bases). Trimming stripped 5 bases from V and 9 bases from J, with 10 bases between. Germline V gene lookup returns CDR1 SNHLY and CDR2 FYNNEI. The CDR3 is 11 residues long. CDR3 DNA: TGTGCCAGCAGTCAAAGGGGGAGCTACACCTTC. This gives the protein CASSQRGSYTF.

CDR3 bases: TGTGCCAGCAGTGGGGGACAGGTTTCTAATGAAAAACTGTTTTTT. Translating gives CASSGGQVSNEKLFF. The chain couples TRBV2 to TRBJ1-4, with 8 bases lining up with TRBD1. The V segment lost 4 bases and the J segment 3 bases; nucleotides outside the gene matches: 4. The CDR3 loop spans 15 amino acids. CDR1 is SNHLY, CDR2 FYNNEI, per germline.

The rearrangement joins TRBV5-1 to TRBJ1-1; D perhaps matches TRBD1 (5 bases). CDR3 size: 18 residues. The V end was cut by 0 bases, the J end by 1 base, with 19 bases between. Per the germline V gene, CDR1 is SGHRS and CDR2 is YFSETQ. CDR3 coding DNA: TGCGCCAGCAGCTTGGGCGGGGGGTCCTCAGACGGGAACACTGAAGCTTTCTTT. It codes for CASSLGGGSSDGNTEAFF.

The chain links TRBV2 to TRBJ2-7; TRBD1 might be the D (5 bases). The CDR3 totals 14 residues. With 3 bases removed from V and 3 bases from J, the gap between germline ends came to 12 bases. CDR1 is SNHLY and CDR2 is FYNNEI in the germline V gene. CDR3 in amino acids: CASSDQGQGYEQYF. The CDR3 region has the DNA TGTGCCAGCAGTGATCAGGGTCAGGGCTACGAGCAGTACTTC.

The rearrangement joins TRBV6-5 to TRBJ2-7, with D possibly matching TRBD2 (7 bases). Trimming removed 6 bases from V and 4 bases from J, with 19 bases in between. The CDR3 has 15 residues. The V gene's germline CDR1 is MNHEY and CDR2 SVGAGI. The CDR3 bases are TGTGCCAGCAGACCCGAGCTGAGGGGGGGGTACGAGCAGTACTTC. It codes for CASRPELRGGYEQYF.

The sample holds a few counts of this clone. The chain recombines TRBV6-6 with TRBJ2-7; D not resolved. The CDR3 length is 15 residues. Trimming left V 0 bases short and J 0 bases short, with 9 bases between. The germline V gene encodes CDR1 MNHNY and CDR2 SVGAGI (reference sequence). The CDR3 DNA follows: TGTGCCAGCAGTTACTCGTCCCGGTACTCCTACGAGCAGTACTTC. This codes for CASSYSSRYSYEQYF.

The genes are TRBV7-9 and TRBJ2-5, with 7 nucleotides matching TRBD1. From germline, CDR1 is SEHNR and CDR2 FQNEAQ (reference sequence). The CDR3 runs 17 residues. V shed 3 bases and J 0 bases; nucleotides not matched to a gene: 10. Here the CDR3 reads CASSLGIAGGYQETQYF. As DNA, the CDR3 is TGTGCCAGCAGCTTGGGAATCGCAGGGGGTTACCAAGAGACCCAGTACTTC. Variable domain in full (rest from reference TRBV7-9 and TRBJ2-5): DTGVSQNPRHKITKRGQNVTFRCDPISEHNRLYWYRQTLGQGPEFLTYFQNEAQLEKSRLLSDRFSAERPKGSFSTLEIQRTEQGDSAMYLCASSLGIAGGYQETQYFGPGTRLLVL.